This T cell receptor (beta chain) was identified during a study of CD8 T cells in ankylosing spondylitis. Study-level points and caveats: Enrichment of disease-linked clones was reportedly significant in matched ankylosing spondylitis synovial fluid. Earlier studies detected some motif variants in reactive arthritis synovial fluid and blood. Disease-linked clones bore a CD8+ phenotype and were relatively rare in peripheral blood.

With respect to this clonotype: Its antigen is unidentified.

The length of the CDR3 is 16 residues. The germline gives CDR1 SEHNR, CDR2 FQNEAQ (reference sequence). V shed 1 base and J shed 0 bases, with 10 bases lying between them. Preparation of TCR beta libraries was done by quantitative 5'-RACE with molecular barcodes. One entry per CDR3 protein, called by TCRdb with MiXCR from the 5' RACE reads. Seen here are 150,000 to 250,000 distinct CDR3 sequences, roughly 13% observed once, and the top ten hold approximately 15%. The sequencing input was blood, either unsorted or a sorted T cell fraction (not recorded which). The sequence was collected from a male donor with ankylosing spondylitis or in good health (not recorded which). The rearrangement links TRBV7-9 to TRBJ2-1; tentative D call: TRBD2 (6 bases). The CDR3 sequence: CASSLGPSVSYNEQFF. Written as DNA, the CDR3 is TGTGCCAGCAGCTTAGGGCCTAGCGTCTCCTACAATGAGCAGTTCTTC.